Detailed here is one T cell receptor beta chain. In the original processing: Estimation of nucleated cell counts was performed using reference gene primer amplification. TCRdb's table, derived via immunoSEQ multiplex PCR, lists solely in-frame clones and lacks some. V and J calls and clone size follow that table, whereas D and trimming were derived from the DNA. This table has 70,000 to 95,000 clones, 85% appearing once. The data stem from a study of blood T cell repertoires in COVID-19. Study-level background: From the United States, Italy and Spain came samples of acute and convalescent COVID-19. From T cells, B-cell-depleted T cells, or PBMCs came the material, which was cDNA or gDNA.

Germline CDR1 LNHDA, CDR2 SQIVND (reference sequence). Trimming took 7 bases from V and 3 from J, leaving 6 bases between them. The CDR3 extends over 12 amino acids. This sequence originates from a man aged 80 or over with active or convalescent COVID-19. The sequenced sample consisted of peripheral blood. The chain couples TRBV19 to TRBJ1-4; no clear D gene. CDR3 protein: CASTAANEKLFF. The CDR3 DNA reads as TGTGCCAGTACAGCGGCTAATGAAAAACTGTTTTTT.